This T cell receptor (beta chain) was recorded in a study of T cell changes during pregnancy in multiple sclerosis. Sequenced by immunoSEQ multiplex PCR; TCRdb stores in-frame clones only, minus some. The sample shows some 57,000 clones, about 90% of them seen only once. The V and J ends lost 1 base and 7 bases, in that order; junction bases with no gene match: 3. The length of the CDR3 is 14 residues. CDR1 and CDR2 from the germline V gene are LNHDA and SQIVND (reference sequence). The source is a female donor in good health, enrolled as a control in a pregnancy study. Here the sequenced sample was CD4+ T cells from peripheral blood mononuclear cells, taken after pregnancy. V usage is TRBV19 and J usage is TRBJ1-5; 8 nucleotides match TRBD1. The CDR3 loop is CASSIGTGSQPQHF. For the CDR3, the DNA is TGTGCCAGTAGTATAGGGACAGGGAGCCAGCCCCAGCATTTT.